These 25 T cell receptor beta chains came from one sample sequenced in a study of T cells in Graves' hyperthyroidism and ophthalmopathy. RNA transcripts gave rise to amplified TCR beta CDR3 regions. Using the HTBI primer set, a first-round RT-PCR was run on the TCR CDR3. TCRdb recomputed calls from the multiplex PCR reads with MiXCR, one row per CDR3 protein. Of about 640,000 distinct CDR3 sequences detected, roughly 15% appear once; the ten largest clones hold under 15%. Sequences were obtained from blood. These TCRs come from a woman aged 45-65 years with Graves' ophthalmopathy.

This clonotype appeared a few times. The CDR3 sequence: CAISEGASTDTQYF. The DNA of the CDR3 is TGTGCCATCAGTGAAGGGGCTAGCACAGATACGCAGTATTTT. The rearrangement joins TRBV10-3 to TRBJ2-3; D may be TRBD1 (5 bases). Trimming shortened V by 3 bases and J by 0 bases, and 7 bases separated the two germline ends. Germline V CDR1 and CDR2: ENHRY, SYGVKD. The CDR3 spans 14 residues.

There are a few counts of this clonotype. The rearrangement joins TRBV6-4 to TRBJ2-2, with D uncertain. This CDR3 comprises 13 residues. Trimming shortened V by 8 bases and J by 3 bases, and 10 bases separated the two germline ends. Germline V gives CDR1 MRHNA, CDR2 SNTAGT. CDR3 DNA: TGTGCCAGCGGCCTAAGCGACACCGGGGAGCTGTTTTTT. Encoded protein: CASGLSDTGELFF.

There are a few counts of this clonotype. CDR3 DNA sequence: TGTGCCAGCAGCGTAGGGCGACAGCCAAATGAAAAACTGTTTTTT. This encodes CASSVGRQPNEKLFF. The rearrangement uses TRBV9 and TRBJ1-4, with D possibly TRBD1 on 5 matching bases. The germline V and J ends were trimmed by 0 bases and 5 bases, with 11 bases remaining between them. This CDR3 has 15 amino acids. The V gene's germline CDR1 is SGDLS and CDR2 YYNGEE.

This clonotype was observed many times. CDR3 nucleotide sequence: TGTGCCAGCAGCCCTAGCGGGAGGGCGATCGGCACAGATACGCAGTATTTT. Its protein is CASSPSGRAIGTDTQYF. The J gene is TRBJ2-3, the V gene TRBV3-1, with 12 bases aligning to TRBD2. The CDR3 has 17 amino acids. With 4 bases clipped from V and 1 base from J, the junction kept 6 bases outside the gene matches. Per germline, CDR1 LGHDT and CDR2 YNNKEL (reference sequence).

Ten or more counts support this clonotype. The chain has TRBV20-1 and TRBJ2-7; 7 bases match TRBD1. Germline V CDR1 and CDR2: DFQATT, SNEGSKA (reference sequence). The length of the CDR3 is 13 residues. Trimming took 3 bases from V and 4 from J; bases not matched to a gene: 6. In nucleotides, the CDR3 is TGCAGTGCTAGCGGTAGGGGGCTGTACGAGCAGTACTTC. This translates into CSASGRGLYEQYF.

The V gene is TRBV19, the J gene TRBJ1-5, with D perhaps TRBD1 (5 bases). Trimming pared 6 bases from V and 6 bases from J, leaving 9 bases between. From germline, CDR1 is LNHDA and CDR2 SQIVND (reference sequence). CDR3 length: 12 residues. The CDR3 bases are TGTGCCAGTAGGCGGGGGGGTCAGCCCCAGCATTTT. Amino acids: CASRRGGQPQHF.

Worth noting for this clonotype: Its ends do not fully match the called genes, so a read error is possible. The V call is TRBV6-1, the J call TRBJ2-1; unclear D gene. The V gene's germline CDR1 is MNHNS and CDR2 SASEGT. There are 12 residues in the CDR3. CDR3 loop: CASSEFMVEQLF. The CDR3 nucleotides are TGTGCCAGCAGTGAATTTATGGTTGAGCAGCTCTTC.

The rearrangement joins TRBV10-3 to TRBJ1-1; D is unclear. The CDR3 consists of 12 residues. Trimming stripped 2 bases from V and 7 bases from J, with 8 bases between. Germline values: CDR1 ENHRY, CDR2 SYGVKD. CDR3 in DNA: TGTGCCATCAGTGAGGGAGGTGGTGAAGCTTTCTTT. Its protein product is CAISEGGGEAFF.

The sample holds a few counts of this clonotype. This may be a read error: a much more frequent sequence differs by one nucleotide. This sequence joins TRBV7-9 and TRBJ2-5, with D possibly matching TRBD1 (6 bases). V was shortened by 4 bases and J by 0 bases, with 9 bases between the two germline ends. The CDR3 contains 14 residues. The germline gives CDR1 SEHNR, CDR2 FQNEAQ (reference sequence). CDR3: CASSSTGYQETQYF. CDR3 nucleotides: TGTGCCAGCAGCTCAACAGGGTACCAAGAGACCCAGTACTTC.

The chain links TRBV29-1 to TRBJ2-2; D assignment may be TRBD1 or TRBD2 (7 bases each). CDR3 length: 15 residues. Germline V CDR1 and CDR2: SQVTM, ANQGSEA. Trimming cost V 2 bases and J 7 bases, with 17 bases left between them. The CDR3 DNA is TGCAGCGTTGAACAAGGGAGGGGGCAGGGCGGGGAGCTGTTTTTT. Amino acid sequence: CSVEQGRGQGGELFF.

The chain couples TRBV11-2 to TRBJ1-3; 7 positions match TRBD1. The CDR3 spans 15 residues. J gave up 0 bases and V 4 bases, and 3 bases lay outside the gene matches. CDR1 is SGHAT, CDR2 FQNNGV, per germline. CDR3 in amino acids: CASSYWDSSGNTIYF. In nucleotides, the CDR3 is TGTGCCAGCAGCTACTGGGACAGCTCTGGAAACACCATATATTTT. Combining the CDR3 with reference TRBV11-2 and TRBJ1-3 gives the whole variable domain EAGVAQSPRYKIIEKRQSVAFWCNPISGHATLYWYQQILGQGPKLLIQFQNNGVVDDSQLPKDRFSAERLKGVDSTLKIQPAKLEDSAVYLCASSYWDSSGNTIYFGEGSWLTVV.

This clonotype was seen ten or more times. The gene calls are TRBV18 and TRBJ1-5; tentative D call: TRBD1 (6 bases). V was pared by 3 bases and J by 2 bases, with 14 bases between. The germline V gene has CDR1 KGHSH and CDR2 LQKENI. This CDR3 spans 16 amino acids. The CDR3 loop is CASSPGQRGGNQPQHF. For the CDR3, the DNA is TGTGCCAGCTCACCGGGACAAAGAGGGGGCAATCAGCCCCAGCATTTT.

This clonotype was recorded many times. The V gene is TRBV7-3, the J gene TRBJ2-1; 13 bases match TRBD2. The V and J ends lost 5 bases and 7 bases, in that order; junction bases with no gene match: 8. There are 16 residues in the CDR3. Germline loops: CDR1 SGHTA, CDR2 FQGTGA. DNA for the CDR3: TGTGCCAGCAGCCCTACTAGCGGGAGGGCGAGAAATGAGCAGTTCTTC. Translating gives CASSPTSGRARNEQFF.

This clonotype was seen repeatedly, ten times or more. The chain joins TRBV15 to TRBJ2-5, with TRBD2 as a possible D gene (6 bases). Trimming took 5 bases from V and 2 from J, leaving 15 bases between them. CDR1 and CDR2 from the germline V gene are LNHNV and YYDKDF (reference sequence). This CDR3 spans 15 amino acids. The CDR3 region is CATSPIAETQETQYF. The CDR3 bases are TGTGCCACCAGCCCGATAGCGGAAACTCAAGAGACCCAGTACTTC.

This clonotype was picked up many times. The chain employs TRBV6-6 and TRBJ2-7; the match to TRBD2 covers 7 bases. V shed 2 bases and J 1 base; nucleotides not matched to a gene: 2. CDR3 length: 14 amino acids. Germline lookup yields CDR1 MNHNY and CDR2 SVGAGI (reference sequence). Written as DNA, the CDR3 is TGTGCCAGCAGTTACACCGGGAGGTCCTACGAGCAGTACTTC. Protein product: CASSYTGRSYEQYF.

Ten or more counts support this clonotype. The junction departs from the called germline gene at one end, perhaps through a read error. V is TRBV6-1 and J is TRBJ1-5; 7 bases match TRBD1. CDR3 length: 14 residues. Germline-derived CDR1 and CDR2 are MNHNS and SASEGT. CDR3 in amino acids: CASSERQGNQPQHF. CDR3 bases: TGTGCCAGCAGTGAACGACAGGGCAACCAGCCCCAGCATTTT.

At least ten counts were recorded for this clonotype. The chain is built from TRBV2 and TRBJ2-7; D might be TRBD1 or TRBD2, each matching 5 bases. Trimming left V 4 bases short and J 3 bases short, with 16 bases between. The CDR3 sequence is 15 residues long. Germline V gene data show CDR1 as SNHLY and CDR2 as FYNNEI. DNA for the CDR3: TGTGCCAGCAGTGCCACGTTTGGGGCGGGCTACGAGCAGTACTTC. It codes for CASSATFGAGYEQYF.

The count of this clonotype is one. The chain recombines TRBV6-2 or TRBV6-3 with TRBJ2-7, with 13 bases aligning to TRBD2. Trimming took 6 bases from V and 3 from J; bases not matched to a gene: 5. Germline loops: CDR1 MNHEY, CDR2 SVGEGT. This CDR3 region has 15 residues. The CDR3, as DNA: TGTGCCAGCAGGGCCGGGACTAGCGGGATCTACGAGCAGTACTTC. It codes for CASRAGTSGIYEQYF.

This clonotype was picked up many times. V usage is TRBV6-1 and J usage is TRBJ2-7; 9 bases line up with TRBD1. CDR3 length: 14 amino acids. With V trimmed by 6 bases and J by 3 bases, 6 bases remained unmatched. The germline gives CDR1 MNHNS, CDR2 SASEGT. The CDR3 spells CASSGGTGRYEQYF. For the CDR3, the DNA is TGTGCCAGCAGCGGAGGGACAGGGCGCTACGAGCAGTACTTC.

This clonotype was counted a few times. The V call is TRBV6-2 or TRBV6-3, the J call TRBJ2-7; 9 positions match TRBD1. V lost 6 bases and J lost 6; bases outside the gene matches: 6. CDR1 MNHEY and CDR2 SVGEGT come from the germline V gene. The CDR3 is 13 residues long. CDR3 residues: CASRPTGGSEQYF. DNA of the CDR3: TGTGCCAGCAGACCAACAGGGGGCAGCGAGCAGTACTTC.

This clonotype was observed at least ten times. V usage is TRBV4-3 and J usage is TRBJ2-5, with D unresolved. The CDR3 spans 13 residues. Germline lookup yields CDR1 LGHNA and CDR2 YSLEER. Trimming removed 8 bases from V and 1 base from J, with 11 bases in between. The DNA for the CDR3 is TGCGCCAGCTCCCGTCCTGTCCAAGAGACCCAGTACTTC. Translated: CASSRPVQETQYF.

This clonotype came up many times. The V call is TRBV28, the J call TRBJ2-7; the D call may be TRBD1 or TRBD2 (5 bases each). Germline CDR1 MDHEN, CDR2 SYDVKM. The CDR3 sequence is 15 residues long. Trimming cost V 6 bases and J 2 bases, with 17 bases left between them. In nucleotides, the CDR3 is TGTGCCAGCAGCAGGTCCGGGACCAGAACCTACGAGCAGTACTTC. This encodes CASSRSGTRTYEQYF.

The chain is built from TRBV7-3 and TRBJ2-1; perhaps TRBD2 as D (6 bases). The germline V gene encodes CDR1 SGHTA and CDR2 FQGTGA. V was pared by 4 bases and J by 2 bases, with 12 bases between. The CDR3 sequence is 15 residues long. The CDR3 loop reads CASSSRESAYNEQFF. The DNA for the CDR3 is TGTGCCAGCAGCTCCCGGGAGTCCGCCTACAATGAGCAGTTCTTC.

This clonotype came up many times. The chain links TRBV6-5 to TRBJ2-1; TRBD1 matches at 8 bases. With 2 bases clipped from V and 8 bases from J, the junction kept 5 bases outside the gene matches. This CDR3 region has 14 residues. Germline V gene lookup returns CDR1 MNHEY and CDR2 SVGAGI. The CDR3 sequence is CASSYVQGGYEQFF. The CDR3 nucleotides are TGTGCCAGCAGTTACGTACAGGGGGGCTATGAGCAGTTCTTC.

The genes are TRBV9 and TRBJ2-3, with D unclear. The CDR3 loop spans 15 amino acids. The ends were cut back, 0 bases at V and 6 bases at J, with 14 bases in the middle. Germline V gives CDR1 SGDLS, CDR2 YYNGEE. The DNA for the CDR3 is TGTGCCAGCAGCGTAGCTCTGGGGTTAACGGATACGCAGTATTTT. Its translation: CASSVALGLTDTQYF.